This TCR beta chain was recorded in a study of blood T cell repertoires in COVID-19. CDR1 MNHEY and CDR2 SMNVEV come from the germline V gene (reference sequence). Trimming at V came to 6 bases and at J to 1 base, leaving 3 bases not matched to a gene. The CDR3 contains 14 residues. Using immunoSEQ multiplex PCR, the repertoire was profiled, and TCRdb retains in-frame clones only, with some absent. This table has about 300,000 clones, 70% to 90% appearing once. V usage is TRBV27 and J usage is TRBJ2-1, with 7 bases that match TRBD1. The receptor was isolated from a young woman who had recovered from COVID-19. The sample consisted of PBMCs or T cells enriched from blood (not recorded which). The DNA for the CDR3 is TGTGCCAGCAGCCCCAGGGGGTCCTACAATGAGCAGTTCTTC. Translation gives CASSPRGSYNEQFF.